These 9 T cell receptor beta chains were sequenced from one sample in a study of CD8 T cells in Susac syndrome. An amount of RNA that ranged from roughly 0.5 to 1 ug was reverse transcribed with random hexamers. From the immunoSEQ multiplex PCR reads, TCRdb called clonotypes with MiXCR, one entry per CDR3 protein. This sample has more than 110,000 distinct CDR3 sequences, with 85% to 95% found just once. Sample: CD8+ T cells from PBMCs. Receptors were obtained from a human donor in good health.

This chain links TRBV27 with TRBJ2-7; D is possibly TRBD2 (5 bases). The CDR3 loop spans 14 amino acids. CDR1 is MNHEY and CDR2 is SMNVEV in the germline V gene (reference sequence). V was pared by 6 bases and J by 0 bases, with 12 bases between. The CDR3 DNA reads TGTGCCAGCAGCCCCGCGGGCCGCTCCTACGAGCAGTACTTC. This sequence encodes CASSPAGRSYEQYF.

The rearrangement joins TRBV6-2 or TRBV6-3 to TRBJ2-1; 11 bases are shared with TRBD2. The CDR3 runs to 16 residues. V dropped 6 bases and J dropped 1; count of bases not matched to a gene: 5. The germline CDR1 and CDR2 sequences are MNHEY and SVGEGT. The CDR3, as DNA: TGTGCCAGCAGCGTAGCGGGAGGGATATCCTACAATGAGCAGTTCTTC. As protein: CASSVAGGISYNEQFF.

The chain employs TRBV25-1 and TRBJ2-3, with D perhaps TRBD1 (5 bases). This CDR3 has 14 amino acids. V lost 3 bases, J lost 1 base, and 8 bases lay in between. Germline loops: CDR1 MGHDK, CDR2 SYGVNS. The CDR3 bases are TGTGCCAGCAGTGATCAAGGGGGCACAGATACGCAGTATTTT. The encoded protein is CASSDQGGTDTQYF.

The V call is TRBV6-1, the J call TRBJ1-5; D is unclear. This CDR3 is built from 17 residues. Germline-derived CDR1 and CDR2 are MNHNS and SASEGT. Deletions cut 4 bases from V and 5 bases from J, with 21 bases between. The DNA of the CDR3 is TGTGCCAGCAGTGGAGGGTTCATGTCGGCCATAGATCAGCCCCAGCATTTT. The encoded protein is CASSGGFMSAIDQPQHF.

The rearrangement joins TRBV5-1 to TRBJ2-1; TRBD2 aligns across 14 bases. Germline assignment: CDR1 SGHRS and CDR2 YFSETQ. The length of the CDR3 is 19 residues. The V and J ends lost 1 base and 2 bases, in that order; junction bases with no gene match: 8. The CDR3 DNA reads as TGCGCCAGCAGCTTGTGGCCGGGACTAGCGGGAGTCACCTACAATGAGCAGTTCTTC. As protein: CASSLWPGLAGVTYNEQFF.

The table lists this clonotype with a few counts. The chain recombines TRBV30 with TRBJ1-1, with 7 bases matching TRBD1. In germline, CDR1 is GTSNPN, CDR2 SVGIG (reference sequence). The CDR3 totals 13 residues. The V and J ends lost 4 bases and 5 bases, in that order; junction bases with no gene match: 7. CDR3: CAWTRTGGTEAFF. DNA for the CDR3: TGTGCCTGGACCAGGACAGGAGGGACTGAAGCTTTCTTT.

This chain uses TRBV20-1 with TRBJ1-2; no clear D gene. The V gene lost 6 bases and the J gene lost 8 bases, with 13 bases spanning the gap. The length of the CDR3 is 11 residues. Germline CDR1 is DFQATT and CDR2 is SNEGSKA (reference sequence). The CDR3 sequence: CSALSGDGYTF. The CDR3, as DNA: TGCAGTGCGCTCTCAGGCGACGGCTACACCTTC.

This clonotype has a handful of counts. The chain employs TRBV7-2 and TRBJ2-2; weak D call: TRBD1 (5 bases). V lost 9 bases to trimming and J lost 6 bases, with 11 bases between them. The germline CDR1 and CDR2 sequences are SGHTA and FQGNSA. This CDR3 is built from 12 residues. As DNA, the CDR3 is TGTGCCAGTAGAGACAGTCCCGGGGAGCTGTTTTTT. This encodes CASRDSPGELFF.

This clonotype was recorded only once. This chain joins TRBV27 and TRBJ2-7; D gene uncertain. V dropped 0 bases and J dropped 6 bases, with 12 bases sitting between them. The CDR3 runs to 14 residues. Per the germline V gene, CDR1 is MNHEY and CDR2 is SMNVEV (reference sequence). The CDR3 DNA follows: TGTGCCAGCAGTTTATCGGGGATAGCTCGCGAGCAGTACTTC. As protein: CASSLSGIAREQYF.